The text below deals with one T cell receptor beta chain. The sample comes from a study of blood T cell repertoires in COVID-19. Germline lookup yields CDR1 SGHDN and CDR2 FVKESK. This CDR3 spans 14 amino acids. Trimming removed 4 bases from V and 9 bases from J, with 18 bases in between. TCRdb keeps only in-frame clones here, not all; method: immunoSEQ multiplex PCR. The sample has some 200,000 clones; about 76% are singletons. The specimen sequenced was peripheral blood. The sequence was obtained from a woman in her forties or fifties with active or convalescent COVID-19. The gene calls are TRBV14 and TRBJ1-1; the D gene is possibly TRBD1 (5 bases). The DNA of the CDR3 is TGTGCCAGCAGCCTGACCGGTTGGGGCAAGCAAGCTTTCTTT. Encoded protein: CASSLTGWGKQAFF.